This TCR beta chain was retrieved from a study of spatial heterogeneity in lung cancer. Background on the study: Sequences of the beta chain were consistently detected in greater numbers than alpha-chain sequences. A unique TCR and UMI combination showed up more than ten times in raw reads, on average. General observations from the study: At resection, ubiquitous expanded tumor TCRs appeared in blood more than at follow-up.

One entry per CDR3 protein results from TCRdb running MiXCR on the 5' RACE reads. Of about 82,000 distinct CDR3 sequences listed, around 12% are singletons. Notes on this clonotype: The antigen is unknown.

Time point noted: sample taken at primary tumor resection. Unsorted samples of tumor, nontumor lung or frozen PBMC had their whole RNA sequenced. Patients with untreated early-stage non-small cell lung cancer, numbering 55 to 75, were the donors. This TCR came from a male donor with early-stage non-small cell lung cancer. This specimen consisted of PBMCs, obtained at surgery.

The CDR3 here is CATQQSEVDAGANVLTF. The CDR3 DNA sequence: TGTGCTACACAGCAAAGTGAGGTGGATGCTGGGGCCAACGTCCTGACTTTC. The chain has TRBV4-2 and TRBJ2-6; no reliable D call. The CDR3 spans 17 residues. Germline loops: CDR1 LGHNA, CDR2 YNFKEQ.